These 21 T cell receptor beta chains originate from one sample sequenced in a study of T-cell memory formation after mild COVID-19. TCRdb re-analysed the 5' RACE reads in MiXCR, keeping a single row per CDR3 protein. The profile shows 250,000 to 350,000 distinct CDR3 sequences, 15% to 20% of them singletons. The sequenced sample was PBMCs or a T cell subset sorted from them (not recorded which). These receptors all come from a man between 18 and 29 years old who had mild COVID-19 (a few samples of this study predate the infection). Cell type and time point are not known.

The genes are TRBV20-1 and TRBJ2-3, with 8 bases lining up with TRBD2. The CDR3 has 16 amino acids. Germline V gives CDR1 DFQATT, CDR2 SNEGSKA (reference sequence). With V trimmed by 0 bases and J by 1 base, 6 bases remained unmatched. Here the CDR3 reads CSARDRRRGGTDTQYF. The DNA for the CDR3 is TGCAGTGCTAGAGATCGACGGCGGGGGGGCACAGATACGCAGTATTTT.

This clonotype occurred many times. The J gene is TRBJ2-1, the V gene TRBV28; no firm D call. V was cut by 6 bases and J by 0 bases, with 12 bases left in between. The germline CDR1 and CDR2 sequences are MDHEN and SYDVKM. The CDR3 extends over 15 amino acids. CDR3 DNA sequence: TGTGCCAGCAGAAAAGATTCGAGCTCCTACAATGAGCAGTTCTTC. Protein: CASRKDSSSYNEQFF.

The chain has TRBV7-9 and TRBJ1-4; 7 bases agree with TRBD1. There are 14 residues in the CDR3. Germline V gene lookup returns CDR1 SEHNR and CDR2 FQNEAQ (reference sequence). V shed 6 bases and J 8 bases; nucleotides not matched to a gene: 9. In nucleotides, the CDR3 is TGTGCCAGCAGAGACAGGGAAGGGGCGGAAAAACTGTTTTTT. This encodes CASRDREGAEKLFF. Based on the CDR3 plus reference TRBV7-9 and TRBJ1-4, the full variable domain is DTGVSQNPRHKITKRGQNVTFRCDPISEHNRLYWYRQTLGQGPEFLTYFQNEAQLEKSRLLSDRFSAERPKGSFSTLEIQRTEQGDSAMYLCASRDREGAEKLFFGSGTQLSVL.

V usage is TRBV4-1 and J usage is TRBJ1-3, with 8 bases matching TRBD1. The germline V gene has CDR1 MGHRA and CDR2 YSYEKL. Trimming removed 6 bases from V and 0 bases from J; junction bases left unmatched: 7. The CDR3 length is 16 residues. The CDR3 sequence is CASSRQGPSSGNTIYF. CDR3 sequence (DNA): TGCGCCAGCAGTAGACAGGGGCCGAGCTCTGGAAACACCATATATTTT.

This chain links TRBV9 with TRBJ1-1; TRBD1 is a possible D gene (6 bases). The CDR3 runs 16 residues. Trimming stripped 2 bases from V and 4 bases from J, with 18 bases between. Germline V CDR1 and CDR2: SGDLS, YYNGEE. CDR3 coding DNA: TGTGCCAGCAGCGTGGGTATAGGGGGTCGGCCCACTGAAGCTTTCTTT. The encoded protein is CASSVGIGGRPTEAFF.

This clonotype was seen more than once but under ten times. This chain joins TRBV12-3 or TRBV12-4 and TRBJ2-7; possible D gene TRBD2, 7 bases. Trimming stripped 6 bases from V and 7 bases from J, with 13 bases between. The CDR3 is 12 residues long. In DNA, the CDR3 is TGTGCCAGCAGACGGGGGGCATGGGAGCAGTACTTC. This encodes CASRRGAWEQYF.

V is TRBV10-3 and J is TRBJ1-5; no clear D. Germline V gene data show CDR1 as ENHRY and CDR2 as SYGVKD. V was clipped by 4 bases and J by 3 bases, with 7 bases between them. CDR3 size: 13 residues. CDR3 DNA: TGTGCCATCAGTGGGAATGACAATCAGCCCCAGCATTTT. This gives the protein CAISGNDNQPQHF.

This sequence joins TRBV5-1 and TRBJ1-2; no reliable D call. Germline CDR1 and CDR2: SGHRS and YFSETQ. The V gene lost 0 bases and the J gene lost 4 bases, with 10 bases spanning the gap. CDR3 size: 14 residues. CDR3 in DNA: TGCGCCAGCAGCTTGGAATCAGGTGCCTATGGCTACACCTTC. Its protein is CASSLESGAYGYTF.

This clonotype was detected only a few times. The genes are TRBV20-1 and TRBJ2-1, with a possible D match to TRBD2 (6 bases). The CDR3 is 13 residues long. Per germline, CDR1 DFQATT and CDR2 SNEGSKA (reference sequence). V lost 6 bases and J lost 9, with 18 bases in between. The CDR3 DNA follows: TGCAGTGCGAGGCGGGGTGGGGCCCTTGAGCAGTTCTTC. This translates into CSARRGGALEQFF.

V gene TRBV9 combines with J gene TRBJ2-5; weak D call: TRBD2 (5 bases). Germline assignment: CDR1 SGDLS and CDR2 YYNGEE. The CDR3 has 13 amino acids. V was clipped by 0 bases and J by 5 bases, with 8 bases between them. CDR3 in amino acids: CASSVEDWETQYF. The CDR3 nucleotides are TGTGCCAGCAGCGTAGAGGACTGGGAGACCCAGTACTTC.

The rearrangement links TRBV6-6 to TRBJ2-3; 11 bases map to TRBD2. The CDR3 loop spans 15 amino acids. V gave up 6 bases and J gave up 6 bases; unmatched junction bases: 8. The germline V gene has CDR1 MNHNY and CDR2 SVGAGI (reference sequence). CDR3 nucleotide sequence: TGTGCCAGCAGGGACTCTAGCGGGGGGTCTGATACGCAGTATTTT. Translation gives CASRDSSGGSDTQYF.

This clonotype occurred a few times. The chain couples TRBV5-1 to TRBJ1-2; D is uncertain. V was cut by 2 bases and J by 3 bases, with 8 bases left in between. This CDR3 comprises 13 residues. Germline lookup yields CDR1 SGHRS and CDR2 YFSETQ. The CDR3 DNA sequence: TGCGCCAGCAGCTTTGCGAGGGACTATGGCTACACCTTC. Protein: CASSFARDYGYTF.

This clonotype was observed a few times. The chain has TRBV28 and TRBJ2-7; weak D call: TRBD2 (6 bases). V lost 3 bases and J 0 bases, leaving 15 bases between the germline ends. There are 16 residues in the CDR3. From germline, CDR1 is MDHEN and CDR2 SYDVKM. The CDR3 region has the DNA TGTGCCAGCAGTTTCGCGGGGCAGGCCTACTCCTACGAGCAGTACGTC. Translated, it gives CASSFAGQAYSYEQYV.

This chain uses TRBV29-1 with TRBJ2-2, with no clear D. V lost 7 bases and J lost 5, with 20 bases in between. Per the germline V gene, CDR1 is SQVTM and CDR2 is ANQGSEA. CDR3 length: 15 residues. The CDR3 reads CSALPRADSTGELFF. In DNA form, the CDR3 reads TGCAGCGCACTCCCCCGGGCCGATAGTACCGGGGAGCTGTTTTTT.

The gene calls are TRBV11-2 and TRBJ2-2, with 7 bases that match TRBD2. CDR1 SGHAT and CDR2 FQNNGV come from the germline V gene. This CDR3 is 14 amino acids long. J lost 7 bases, V lost 5 bases, and 7 bases had no gene match. CDR3 residues: CASSVPGGHGELFF. CDR3 bases: TGTGCCAGCAGCGTACCGGGAGGCCACGGGGAGCTGTTTTTT.

This clonotype has a handful of counts. The genes are TRBV27 and TRBJ1-5, with a tentative D call TRBD1 (6 bases). Germline CDR1 MNHEY, CDR2 SMNVEV (reference sequence). The ends were cut back, 2 bases at V and 1 base at J, with 15 bases in the middle. The CDR3 length is 17 residues. For the CDR3, the DNA is TGTGCCAGCAGTTTAATTGGGTACAGGGTAAGCAATCAGCCCCAGCATTTT. This codes for CASSLIGYRVSNQPQHF.

The chain combines TRBV27 with TRBJ2-6; tentative D call: TRBD2 (5 bases). V was cut by 5 bases and J by 2 bases, with 7 bases left in between. Germline V gives CDR1 MNHEY, CDR2 SMNVEV (reference sequence). This CDR3 is built from 14 residues. As DNA, the CDR3 is TGTGCCAGCAGTGCGCGGGCTGGGGCCAACGTCCTGACTTTC. This gives the protein CASSARAGANVLTF.

The CDR3 region has the DNA TGTGCCAGCAGCAGCGGGACAGAGACCTACGAGCAGTACTTC. As protein: CASSSGTETYEQYF. V and J are TRBV7-9 and TRBJ2-7; either TRBD1 or TRBD2 may fit D (7 bases each). Germline lookup yields CDR1 SEHNR and CDR2 FQNEAQ (reference sequence). The CDR3 totals 14 residues. Trimming took off 5 bases at V and 2 bases at J, with 13 bases between the two ends.

V usage is TRBV7-3 and J usage is TRBJ2-1; D is ambiguous. This CDR3 spans 12 amino acids. V was clipped by 3 bases and J by 9 bases, with 9 bases between them. Per the germline V gene, CDR1 is SGHTA and CDR2 is FQGTGA. CDR3 sequence: CASSLYGVEQFF. The DNA of the CDR3 is TGTGCCAGCAGCTTGTATGGGGTTGAGCAGTTCTTC.

The chain has TRBV7-3 and TRBJ2-1, with D perhaps assigned TRBD1 or TRBD2 (5 bases each). This CDR3 region has 14 residues. Germline V CDR1 and CDR2: SGHTA, FQGTGA. V lost 4 bases and J lost 5, with 12 bases in between. The CDR3 DNA reads as TGTGCCAGCAGCTCAGACGGGACGGACAATGAGCAGTTCTTC. It codes for CASSSDGTDNEQFF.

V is TRBV5-1 and J is TRBJ2-2; no definite D call. Trimming stripped 2 bases from V and 6 bases from J, with 8 bases between. Germline assignment: CDR1 SGHRS and CDR2 YFSETQ. The CDR3 extends over 13 amino acids. This chain's CDR3 is CASSFQGSGELFF. In DNA form, the CDR3 reads TGCGCCAGCAGCTTTCAAGGTTCCGGGGAGCTGTTTTTT.